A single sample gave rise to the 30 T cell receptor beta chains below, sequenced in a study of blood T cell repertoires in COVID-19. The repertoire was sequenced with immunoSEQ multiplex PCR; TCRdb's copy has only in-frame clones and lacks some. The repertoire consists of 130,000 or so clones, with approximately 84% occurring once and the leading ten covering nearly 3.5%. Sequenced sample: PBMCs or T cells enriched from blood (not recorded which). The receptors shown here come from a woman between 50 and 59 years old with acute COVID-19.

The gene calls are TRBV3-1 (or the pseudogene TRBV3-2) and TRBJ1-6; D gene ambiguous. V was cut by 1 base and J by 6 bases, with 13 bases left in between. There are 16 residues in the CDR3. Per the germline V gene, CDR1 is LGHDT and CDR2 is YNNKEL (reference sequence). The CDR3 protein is CASSQVWATTNSPLHF. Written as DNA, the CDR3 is TGTGCCAGCAGCCAAGTTTGGGCCACAACTAATTCACCCCTCCACTTT.

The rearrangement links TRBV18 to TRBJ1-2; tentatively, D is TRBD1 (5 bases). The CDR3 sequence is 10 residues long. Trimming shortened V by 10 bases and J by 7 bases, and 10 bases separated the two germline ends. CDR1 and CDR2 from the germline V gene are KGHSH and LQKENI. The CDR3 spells CAKPRGGYTF. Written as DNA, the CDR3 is TGTGCCAAACCAAGGGGTGGCTACACCTTC.

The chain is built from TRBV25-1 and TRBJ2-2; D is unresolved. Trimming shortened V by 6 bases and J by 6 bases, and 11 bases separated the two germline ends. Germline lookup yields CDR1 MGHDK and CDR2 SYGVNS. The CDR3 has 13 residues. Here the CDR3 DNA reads TGTGCCAGCAGCAGGTCCTTGGCCGGGGAGCTGTTTTTT. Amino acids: CASSRSLAGELFF.

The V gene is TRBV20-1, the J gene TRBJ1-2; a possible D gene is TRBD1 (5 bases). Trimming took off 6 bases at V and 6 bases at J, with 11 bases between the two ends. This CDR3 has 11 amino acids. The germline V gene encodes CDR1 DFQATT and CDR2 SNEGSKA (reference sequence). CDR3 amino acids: CSATQGNGYTF. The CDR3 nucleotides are TGCAGTGCCACCCAGGGTAATGGCTACACCTTC.

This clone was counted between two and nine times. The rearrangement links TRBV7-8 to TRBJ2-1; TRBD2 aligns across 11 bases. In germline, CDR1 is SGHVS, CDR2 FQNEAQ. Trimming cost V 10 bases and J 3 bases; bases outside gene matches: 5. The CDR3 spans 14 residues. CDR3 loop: CATTGLAVYNEQFF. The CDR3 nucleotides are TGTGCCACTACGGGACTAGCGGTCTACAATGAGCAGTTCTTC.

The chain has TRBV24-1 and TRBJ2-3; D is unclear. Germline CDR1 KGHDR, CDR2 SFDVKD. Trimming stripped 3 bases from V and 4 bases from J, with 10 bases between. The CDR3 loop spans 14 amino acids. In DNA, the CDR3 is TGTGCCACCAGTGATGAGTTAAGCTCAGATACGCAGTATTTT. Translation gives CATSDELSSDTQYF.

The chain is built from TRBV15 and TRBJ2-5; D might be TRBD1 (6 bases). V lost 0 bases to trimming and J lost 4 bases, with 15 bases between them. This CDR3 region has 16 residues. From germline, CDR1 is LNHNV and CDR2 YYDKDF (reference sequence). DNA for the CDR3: TGTGCCACCAGCAGAGAGGGACACGGGGTGGGAGAGACCCAGTACTTC. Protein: CATSREGHGVGETQYF.

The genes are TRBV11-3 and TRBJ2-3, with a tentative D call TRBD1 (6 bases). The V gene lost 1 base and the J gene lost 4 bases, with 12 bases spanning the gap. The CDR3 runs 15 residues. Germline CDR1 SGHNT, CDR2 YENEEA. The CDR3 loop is CASSLVRGNSDTQYF. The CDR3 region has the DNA TGTGCCAGCAGCTTAGTCAGGGGCAACTCAGATACGCAGTATTTT.

The CDR3 is CSAQAFYGYTF. In nucleotides, the CDR3 is TGCAGCGCACAGGCCTTCTATGGCTACACCTTC. V gene TRBV29-1 combines with J gene TRBJ1-2, with D possibly being TRBD1 (5 bases). V lost 7 bases and J lost 4, with 10 bases in between. The CDR3 loop spans 11 amino acids. Looked up from germline, CDR1 is SQVTM and CDR2 is ANQGSEA. Looking up the rest from reference TRBV29-1 and TRBJ1-2 gives the full variable domain: SAVISQKPSRDICQRGTSLTIQCQVDSQVTMMFWYRQQPGQSLTLIATANQGSEATYESGFVIDKFPISRPNLTFSTLTVSNMSPEDSSIYLCSAQAFYGYTFGSGTRLTVV.

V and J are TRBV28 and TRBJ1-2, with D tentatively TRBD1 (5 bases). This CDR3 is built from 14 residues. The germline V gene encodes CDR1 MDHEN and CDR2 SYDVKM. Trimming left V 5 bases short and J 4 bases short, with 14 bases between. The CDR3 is CASSQGQEGYGYTF. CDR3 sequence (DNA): TGTGCCAGCAGTCAAGGACAAGAAGGCTATGGCTACACCTTC.

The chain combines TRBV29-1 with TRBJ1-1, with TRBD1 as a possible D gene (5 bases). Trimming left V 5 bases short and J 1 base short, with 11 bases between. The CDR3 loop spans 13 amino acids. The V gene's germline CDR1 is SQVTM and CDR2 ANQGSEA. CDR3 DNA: TGCAGCGTTCCCGGCCAGGGGAACACTGAAGCTTTCTTT. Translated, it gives CSVPGQGNTEAFF. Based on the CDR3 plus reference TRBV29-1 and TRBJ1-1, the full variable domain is SAVISQKPSRDICQRGTSLTIQCQVDSQVTMMFWYRQQPGQSLTLIATANQGSEATYESGFVIDKFPISRPNLTFSTLTVSNMSPEDSSIYLCSVPGQGNTEAFFGQGTRLTVV.

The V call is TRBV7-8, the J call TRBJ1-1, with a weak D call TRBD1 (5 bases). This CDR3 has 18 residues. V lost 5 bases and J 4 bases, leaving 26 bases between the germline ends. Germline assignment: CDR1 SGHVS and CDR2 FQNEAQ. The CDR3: CASSALSQGLATSTEAFF. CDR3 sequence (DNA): TGTGCCAGCAGCGCCCTCTCGCAGGGTTTGGCTACGTCCACTGAAGCTTTCTTT.

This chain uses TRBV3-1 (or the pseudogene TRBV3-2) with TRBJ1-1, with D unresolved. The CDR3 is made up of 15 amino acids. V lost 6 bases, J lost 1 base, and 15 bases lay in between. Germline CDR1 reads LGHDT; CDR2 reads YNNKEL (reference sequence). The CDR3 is CASRDYQMRNTEAFF. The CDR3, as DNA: TGTGCCAGCAGGGACTATCAGATGCGGAACACTGAAGCTTTCTTT.

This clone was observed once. The chain's CDR3 is CASSYFPGGDGYTF. The CDR3 nucleotides are TGTGCCAGCAGTTACTTTCCAGGGGGCGACGGCTACACCTTC. V and J are TRBV6-5 and TRBJ1-2; 8 bases match TRBD1. Germline V gene sequence: CDR1 MNHEY, CDR2 SVGAGI. CDR3 length equals 14 residues. J gave up 8 bases and V 1 base, and 6 bases lay outside the gene matches.

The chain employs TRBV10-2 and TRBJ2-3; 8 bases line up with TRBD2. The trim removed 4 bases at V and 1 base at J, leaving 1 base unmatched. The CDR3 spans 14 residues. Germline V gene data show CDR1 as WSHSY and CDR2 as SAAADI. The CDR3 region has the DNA TGCGCCAGCAGTGCACTAGCGGGCACAGATACGCAGTATTTT. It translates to CASSALAGTDTQYF.

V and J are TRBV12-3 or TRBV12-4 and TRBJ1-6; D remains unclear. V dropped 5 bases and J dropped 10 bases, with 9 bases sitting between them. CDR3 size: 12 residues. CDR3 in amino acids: CASSPLGSPLHF. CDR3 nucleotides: TGTGCCAGCAGTCCCCTAGGATCACCCCTCCACTTT.

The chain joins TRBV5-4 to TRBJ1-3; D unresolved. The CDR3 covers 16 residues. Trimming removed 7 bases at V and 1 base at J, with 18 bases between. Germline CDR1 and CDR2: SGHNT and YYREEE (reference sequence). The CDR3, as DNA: TGTGCCAGCTCCGGCGACTCTGGTATTTCTGGAAACACCATATATTTT. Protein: CASSGDSGISGNTIYF.

CDR3 region: CASSLDRSNYGYTF. The CDR3 DNA reads TGCGCCAGCAGCTTAGACAGGTCTAACTATGGCTACACCTTC. The rearrangement uses TRBV5-1 and TRBJ1-2, with D perhaps matching TRBD1 (6 bases). This CDR3 region has 14 residues. Trimming cost V 2 bases and J 0 bases, with 8 bases left between them. CDR1 and CDR2 from the germline V gene are SGHRS and YFSETQ.

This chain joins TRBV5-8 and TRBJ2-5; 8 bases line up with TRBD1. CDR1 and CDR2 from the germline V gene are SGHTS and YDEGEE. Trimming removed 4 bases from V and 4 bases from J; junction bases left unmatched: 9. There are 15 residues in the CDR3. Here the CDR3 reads CASSARDRGGETQYF. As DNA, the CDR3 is TGTGCCAGCAGCGCCCGAGACAGGGGAGGAGAGACCCAGTACTTC. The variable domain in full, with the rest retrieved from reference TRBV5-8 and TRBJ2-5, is EAGVTQSPTHLIKTRGQQATLRCSPISGHTSVYWYQQALGLGLQFLLWYDEGEERNRGNFPPRFSGRQFPNYSSELNVNALELEDSALYLCASSARDRGGETQYFGPGTRLLVL.

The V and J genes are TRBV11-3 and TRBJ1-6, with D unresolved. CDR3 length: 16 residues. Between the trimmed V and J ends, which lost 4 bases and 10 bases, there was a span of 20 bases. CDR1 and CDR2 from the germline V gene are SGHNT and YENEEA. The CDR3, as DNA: TGTGCCAGCAGCTCATTTCGACGGGTTGGCGGCTCACCCCTCCACTTT. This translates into CASSSFRRVGGSPLHF.

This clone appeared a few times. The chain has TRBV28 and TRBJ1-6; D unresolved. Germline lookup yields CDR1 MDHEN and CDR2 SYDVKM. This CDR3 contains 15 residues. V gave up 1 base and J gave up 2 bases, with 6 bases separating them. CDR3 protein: CASSLSPAYNSPLHF. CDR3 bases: TGTGCCAGCAGTTTATCTCCAGCCTATAATTCACCCCTCCACTTT.

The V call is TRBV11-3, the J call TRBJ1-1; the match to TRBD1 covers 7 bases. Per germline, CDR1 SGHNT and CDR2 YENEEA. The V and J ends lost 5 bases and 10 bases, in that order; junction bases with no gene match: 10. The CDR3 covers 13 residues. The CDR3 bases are TGTGCCAGCAGCCTAATGACAGGGTCCAGAGCTTTCTTT. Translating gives CASSLMTGSRAFF. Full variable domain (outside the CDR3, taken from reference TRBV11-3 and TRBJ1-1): EAGVVQSPRYKIIEKKQPVAFWCNPISGHNTLYWYLQNLGQGPELLIRYENEEAVDDSQLPKDRFSAERLKGVDSTLKIQPAELGDSAVYLCASSLMTGSRAFFGQGTRLTVV.

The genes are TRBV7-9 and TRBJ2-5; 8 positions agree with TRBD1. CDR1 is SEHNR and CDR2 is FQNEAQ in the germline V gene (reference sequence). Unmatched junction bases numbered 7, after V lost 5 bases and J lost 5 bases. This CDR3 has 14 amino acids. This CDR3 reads CASSARGLGETQYF. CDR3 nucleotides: TGTGCCAGCAGCGCCAGGGGGCTCGGGGAGACCCAGTACTTC.

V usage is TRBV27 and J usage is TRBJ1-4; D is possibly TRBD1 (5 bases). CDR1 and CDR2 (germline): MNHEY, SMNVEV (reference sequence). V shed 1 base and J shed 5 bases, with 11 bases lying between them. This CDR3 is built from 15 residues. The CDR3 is CASSLWADRNEKLFF. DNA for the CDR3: TGTGCCAGCAGTTTATGGGCAGACAGAAATGAAAAACTGTTTTTT.

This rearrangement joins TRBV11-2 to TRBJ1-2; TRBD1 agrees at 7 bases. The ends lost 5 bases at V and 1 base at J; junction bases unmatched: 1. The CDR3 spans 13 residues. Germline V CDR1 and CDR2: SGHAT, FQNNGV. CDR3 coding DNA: TGTGCCAGCAGCCAGGGGGTTAACTATGGCTACACCTTC. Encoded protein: CASSQGVNYGYTF.

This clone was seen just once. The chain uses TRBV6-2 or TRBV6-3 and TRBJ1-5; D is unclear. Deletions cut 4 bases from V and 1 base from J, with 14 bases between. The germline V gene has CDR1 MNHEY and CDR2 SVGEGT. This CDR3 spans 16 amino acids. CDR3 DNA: TGTGCCAGCAGTTCGGTGGAGGGATTAAGCAATCAGCCCCAGCATTTT. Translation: CASSSVEGLSNQPQHF.

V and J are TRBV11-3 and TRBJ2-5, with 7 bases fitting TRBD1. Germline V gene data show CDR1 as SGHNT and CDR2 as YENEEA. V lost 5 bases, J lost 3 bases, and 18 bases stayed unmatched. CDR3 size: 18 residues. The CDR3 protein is CASSPRGQGGGREETQYF. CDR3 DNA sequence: TGTGCCAGCAGCCCAAGGGGGCAGGGTGGTGGACGGGAAGAGACCCAGTACTTC.

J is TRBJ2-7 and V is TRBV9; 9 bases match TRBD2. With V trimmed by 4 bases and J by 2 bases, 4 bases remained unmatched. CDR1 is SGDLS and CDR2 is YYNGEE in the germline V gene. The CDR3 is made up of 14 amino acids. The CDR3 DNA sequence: TGTGCCAGCAGCCCCCGGACTAGCGCCTACGAGCAGTACTTC. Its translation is CASSPRTSAYEQYF. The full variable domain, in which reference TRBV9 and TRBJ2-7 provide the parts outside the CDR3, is DSGVTQTPKHLITATGQRVTLRCSPRSGDLSVYWYQQSLDQGLQFLIQYYNGEERAKGNILERFSAQQFPDLHSELNLSSLELGDSALYFCASSPRTSAYEQYFGPGTRLTVT.

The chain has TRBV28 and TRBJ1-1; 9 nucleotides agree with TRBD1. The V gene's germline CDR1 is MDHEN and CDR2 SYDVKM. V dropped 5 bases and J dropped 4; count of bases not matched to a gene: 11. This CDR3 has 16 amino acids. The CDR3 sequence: CASSANRGRGGTEAFF. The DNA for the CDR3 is TGTGCCAGCAGTGCCAACAGGGGGCGCGGTGGCACTGAAGCTTTCTTT.

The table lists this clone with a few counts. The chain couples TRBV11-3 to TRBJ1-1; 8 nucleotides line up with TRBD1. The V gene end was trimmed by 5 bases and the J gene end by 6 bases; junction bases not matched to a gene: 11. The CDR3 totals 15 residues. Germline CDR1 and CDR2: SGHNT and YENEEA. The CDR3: CASSPKDRGNSEAFF. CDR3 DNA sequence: TGTGCCAGCAGCCCAAAAGACAGGGGTAACTCTGAAGCTTTCTTT.